These 27 T cell receptor beta chains share one sample of origin, sequenced in a study of CD8 T cells in Susac syndrome. RNA was extracted with the RNeasy kit, and a quantity of roughly 0.5 to 1 ug was reverse transcribed using random hexamers. One entry per CDR3 protein, called by TCRdb with MiXCR from the immunoSEQ multiplex PCR reads. The sample lists around 130,000 distinct CDR3 sequences, about 93% occurring once. Sequenced: CD8+ T cells from PBMCs. Receptors originate from a human donor with multiple sclerosis.

In its sample, this clonotype was seen a few times. The chain has TRBV9 and TRBJ1-1; D unresolved. V shed 1 base and J shed 3 bases, with 7 bases lying between them. Germline lookup yields CDR1 SGDLS and CDR2 YYNGEE. The CDR3 has 13 residues. CDR3 region: CASSVLPDTEAFF. In DNA, the CDR3 is TGTGCCAGCAGCGTATTACCGGACACTGAAGCTTTCTTT. Using reference TRBV9 and TRBJ1-1 for the parts outside the CDR3, the full variable domain is DSGVTQTPKHLITATGQRVTLRCSPRSGDLSVYWYQQSLDQGLQFLIQYYNGEERAKGNILERFSAQQFPDLHSELNLSSLELGDSALYFCASSVLPDTEAFFGQGTRLTVV.

The chain has TRBV5-1 and TRBJ2-2; 12 positions match TRBD1. Germline values: CDR1 SGHRS, CDR2 YFSETQ. CDR3 length equals 15 residues. J was trimmed by 6 bases and V by 4 bases; bases with no gene match: 4. CDR3 coding DNA: TGCGCCAGCAGCGTGGGACAGGGGGCGGCCGGGGAGCTGTTTTTT. This encodes CASSVGQGAAGELFF.

J is TRBJ2-2 and V is TRBV6-2 or TRBV6-3, with D perhaps assigned TRBD1 or TRBD2 (5 bases each). The CDR3 is 15 amino acids. V lost 2 bases and J lost 6, with 13 bases in between. Per the germline V gene, CDR1 is MNHEY and CDR2 is SVGEGT. The CDR3 reads CASSYEGRVAGELFF. CDR3 bases: TGTGCCAGCAGTTACGAGGGACGCGTAGCCGGGGAGCTGTTTTTT.

V gene TRBV7-9 combines with J gene TRBJ2-7; D is uncertain. The CDR3 contains 15 residues. Trimming took 0 bases from V and 5 from J, leaving 14 bases between them. Germline loops: CDR1 SEHNR, CDR2 FQNEAQ (reference sequence). The CDR3 sequence: CASSLAVTPLDEQYF. CDR3 DNA: TGTGCCAGCAGCTTAGCCGTAACCCCTCTGGACGAGCAGTACTTC.

V usage is TRBV4-1 and J usage is TRBJ1-2; D uncertain. The CDR3 has 14 residues. Germline V CDR1 and CDR2: MGHRA, YSYEKL. Trimming left V 0 bases short and J 4 bases short, with 9 bases between. The DNA for the CDR3 is TGCGCCAGCAGCCAAGATCCCCCGAGCTATGGCTACACCTTC. Its translation is CASSQDPPSYGYTF.

This chain uses TRBV19 with TRBJ1-1, with TRBD1 matching 7 bases. Germline V gives CDR1 LNHDA, CDR2 SQIVND (reference sequence). The J segment lost 0 bases and the V segment lost 4 bases, leaving 5 bases of the junction unmatched. This CDR3 has 15 amino acids. The CDR3 is CASSTKQGMNTEAFF. Written as DNA, the CDR3 is TGTGCCAGTAGTACTAAACAGGGGATGAACACTGAAGCTTTCTTT. Based on the CDR3 plus reference TRBV19 and TRBJ1-1, the full variable domain is DGGITQSPKYLFRKEGQNVTLSCEQNLNHDAMYWYRQDPGQGLRLIYYSQIVNDFQKGDIAEGYSVSREKKESFPLTVTSAQKNPTAFYLCASSTKQGMNTEAFFGQGTRLTVV.

The chain couples TRBV30 to TRBJ2-5; D is undetermined. Trimming removed 0 bases at V and 0 bases at J, with 11 bases between. The CDR3 length is 15 residues. The germline V gene has CDR1 GTSNPN and CDR2 SVGIG (reference sequence). The DNA of the CDR3 is TGTGCCTGGAGTGTTGGTTACTCGTACCAAGAGACCCAGTACTTC. This sequence encodes CAWSVGYSYQETQYF.

The chain employs TRBV3-1 and TRBJ1-2; 7 nucleotides match TRBD1. Germline V gene lookup returns CDR1 LGHDT and CDR2 YNNKEL (reference sequence). Germline trimming cut 2 bases from V and 2 bases from J; bases unmatched to any gene: 8. The CDR3 totals 16 residues. CDR3 loop: CASSQIDRVRNYGYTF. CDR3 nucleotide sequence: TGTGCCAGCAGCCAAATTGACAGGGTCCGGAACTATGGCTACACCTTC.

This chain connects TRBV13 to TRBJ2-1; TRBD2 agrees at 11 bases. The CDR3 has 17 amino acids. J lost 0 bases, V lost 5 bases, and 6 bases had no gene match. Germline CDR1 and CDR2: PRHDT and FYEKMQ (reference sequence). This CDR3 reads CASSLAGGASSYNEQFF. CDR3 sequence (DNA): TGTGCCAGCAGCCTAGCGGGAGGCGCGAGCTCCTACAATGAGCAGTTCTTC.

The chain couples TRBV2 to TRBJ1-5, with 9 bases matching TRBD1. This CDR3 is built from 15 residues. Germline V CDR1 and CDR2: SNHLY, FYNNEI. Germline trimming cut 6 bases from V and 3 bases from J; bases unmatched to any gene: 6. CDR3 in DNA: TGTGCCAGCAGCGTAACAGGGGGCGACAATCAGCCCCAGCATTTT. The encoded protein is CASSVTGGDNQPQHF.

The chain couples TRBV7-2 to TRBJ2-7, with a possible D match to TRBD2 (5 bases). The CDR3 sequence is 12 residues long. V gave up 7 bases and J gave up 5 bases, with 12 bases separating them. Germline CDR1 SGHTA, CDR2 FQGNSA. The CDR3 loop is CASMKRRNEQYF. As DNA, the CDR3 is TGTGCCAGCATGAAGAGGAGGAACGAGCAGTACTTC.

The chain recombines TRBV29-1 with TRBJ2-2, with 14 positions matching TRBD2. This CDR3 is 15 amino acids long. The V segment lost 6 bases and the J segment 1 base; nucleotides outside the gene matches: 1. The germline gives CDR1 SQVTM, CDR2 ANQGSEA. The CDR3 DNA follows: TGCAGCGTGGGGACTAGCGGGGGGAACACCGGGGAGCTGTTTTTT. Amino acids: CSVGTSGGNTGELFF.

V is TRBV4-1 and J is TRBJ1-1; TRBD1 agrees at 9 bases. Germline values: CDR1 MGHRA, CDR2 YSYEKL. The CDR3 length is 17 residues. After removal of 3 bases from V and 3 bases from J, the junction contained 11 bases not matched to a gene. The CDR3: CASSHTTGGEMDTEAFF. The CDR3 DNA reads TGCGCCAGCAGCCATACTACAGGGGGCGAGATGGACACTGAAGCTTTCTTT.

The V and J genes are TRBV27 and TRBJ2-3, with 9 nucleotides matching TRBD2. Germline V CDR1 and CDR2: MNHEY, SMNVEV (reference sequence). The CDR3 has 19 residues. Trimming cost V 4 bases and J 0 bases; bases outside gene matches: 14. The CDR3 sequence: CASSSSLQTSGTSTDTQYF. The CDR3 DNA reads as TGTGCCAGCAGTTCGTCTCTTCAGACTAGCGGAACTAGCACAGATACGCAGTATTTT.

This chain connects TRBV21-1 to TRBJ1-1; the table's D call TRBD1 went unverified against the DNA. TRBV21-1 is a recognized pseudogene. The CDR3 sequence is 14 residues long. The CDR3 here is CASSSQQGACEAFF. As DNA, the CDR3 is TGTGCCAGCAGCTCCCAACAGGGGGCCTGTGAAGCTTTCTTT.

This chain uses TRBV6-1 with TRBJ2-4; TRBD2 aligns across 8 bases. The CDR3 totals 16 residues. CDR1 and CDR2 from the germline V gene are MNHNS and SASEGT. The V segment lost 7 bases and the J segment 8 bases; nucleotides outside the gene matches: 16. The CDR3 DNA sequence: TGTGCCAGCAAACTAAGTATGGCGGGAGGTCGGGACATTCAGTACTTC. Translating gives CASKLSMAGGRDIQYF.

This chain joins TRBV13 and TRBJ2-4; 12 bases map to TRBD1. V shed 5 bases and J 7 bases; nucleotides not matched to a gene: 3. CDR3 length: 14 residues. Germline CDR1 PRHDT, CDR2 FYEKMQ (reference sequence). For the CDR3, the DNA is TGTGCCAGCAGCAACGGGACAGGGGGCAACATTCAGTACTTC. Residues: CASSNGTGGNIQYF.

The chain carries TRBV11-2 and TRBJ1-1; no reliable D call. Germline CDR1 reads SGHAT; CDR2 reads FQNNGV. CDR3 length: 15 amino acids. Between the trimmed V and J ends, which lost 3 bases and 0 bases, there was a span of 11 bases. The CDR3 nucleotides read TGTGCCAGCAGCTTCGGTGTCGGGCTGAACACTGAAGCTTTCTTT. This sequence encodes CASSFGVGLNTEAFF.

The sample holds one count of this clonotype. The DNA of the CDR3 is TGCGCCAGCAGCCAAGATACCGAGAGCAGTGAAACCGGGGAGCTGTTTTTT. Protein sequence: CASSQDTESSETGELFF. The rearrangement joins TRBV4-3 to TRBJ2-2; D is uncertain. Germline-derived CDR1 and CDR2 are LGHNA and YSLEER. With 0 bases removed from V and 5 bases from J, the gap between germline ends came to 16 bases. The CDR3 contains 17 residues.

The chain combines TRBV7-9 with TRBJ2-1; D gene unclear. This CDR3 is built from 13 residues. The V end lost 5 bases, the J end lost 8 bases, and 13 bases lay between the germline ends. The germline gives CDR1 SEHNR, CDR2 FQNEAQ (reference sequence). The DNA of the CDR3 is TGTGCCAGCAGCCATGACCCCGCGGATGAGCAGTTCTTC. Translated, it gives CASSHDPADEQFF.

Only one count was recorded for this clonotype. This sequence joins TRBV3-1 and TRBJ1-1; tentatively, D is TRBD1 (6 bases). The V end was cut by 4 bases, the J end by 11 bases, with 23 bases between. Germline lookup yields CDR1 LGHDT and CDR2 YNNKEL (reference sequence). This CDR3 is 15 amino acids long. The CDR3 DNA reads as TGTGCCAGCAGCCCGCCGGGACACGGATACACTTGGGCTTTCTTT. This encodes CASSPPGHGYTWAFF.

This chain connects TRBV7-8 to TRBJ2-3, with D hard to call. Trimming took off 5 bases at V and 3 bases at J, with 18 bases between the two ends. CDR3 length equals 16 residues. CDR1 is SGHVS, CDR2 FQNEAQ, per germline. The CDR3: CASSPGKGLETDTQYF. The CDR3 DNA reads TGTGCCAGCAGCCCCGGAAAAGGGTTAGAAACAGATACGCAGTATTTT. The full variable domain, its missing parts supplied by reference TRBV7-8 and TRBJ2-3, is GAGVSQSPRYKVAKRGQDVALRCDPISGHVSLFWYQQALGQGPEFLTYFQNEAQLDKSGLPSDRFFAERPEGSVSTLKIQRTQQEDSAVYLCASSPGKGLETDTQYFGPGTRLTVL.

This chain connects TRBV29-1 to TRBJ2-7; D possibly corresponds to TRBD1 (5 bases). Germline V gene sequence: CDR1 SQVTM, CDR2 ANQGSEA. V was cut by 6 bases and J by 2 bases, with 11 bases left in between. This CDR3 comprises 12 residues. This chain's CDR3 is CSVEQGPYEQYF. The CDR3 DNA reads TGCAGCGTCGAGCAGGGCCCCTACGAGCAGTACTTC.

The rearrangement links TRBV20-1 to TRBJ2-3; the D is unclear. CDR1 DFQATT and CDR2 SNEGSKA come from the germline V gene (reference sequence). Trimming took 6 bases from V and 2 from J, leaving 9 bases between them. The CDR3 covers 12 residues. Here the CDR3 DNA reads TGCAGTGCACCGGAGCTCACAGATACGCAGTATTTT. Its translation: CSAPELTDTQYF.

The V call is TRBV7-8, the J call TRBJ2-3; unclear D gene. Germline loops: CDR1 SGHVS, CDR2 FQNEAQ. V lost 5 bases to trimming and J lost 2 bases, with 11 bases between them. The CDR3 totals 14 residues. The CDR3 sequence: CASSPALYTDTQYF. CDR3 DNA sequence: TGTGCCAGCAGCCCAGCGCTGTACACAGATACGCAGTATTTT.

The rearrangement uses TRBV27 and TRBJ2-3; D may be TRBD2 (5 bases). The CDR3 totals 15 residues. Per the germline V gene, CDR1 is MNHEY and CDR2 is SMNVEV (reference sequence). Trimming pared 2 bases from V and 4 bases from J, leaving 13 bases between. CDR3 in DNA: TGTGCCAGCAGTTTAATACTAGAGGGCCCAGATACGCAGTATTTT. Protein: CASSLILEGPDTQYF.

This rearrangement joins TRBV6-2 or TRBV6-3 to TRBJ1-5; the D is unclear. Germline CDR1 is MNHEY and CDR2 is SVGEGT. V lost 2 bases and J 6 bases, leaving 2 bases between the germline ends. The CDR3 runs to 11 residues. The CDR3 spells CASSYPQPQHF. In DNA form, the CDR3 reads TGTGCCAGCAGTTACCCTCAGCCCCAGCATTTT.